The rows below give T cell receptor beta chains drawn from one sample of a study of post-analysis software for immune sequencing data. TCRdb re-analysed the PCR reads in MiXCR, keeping a single row per CDR3 protein. The repertoire has about 160,000 distinct CDR3 sequences, around 36% of them found once; the top ten carry around 30%. The specimen comprised blood, sampled after autologous hematopoietic stem cell transplantation. The receptors here all came from a girl aged 5 to 17 with multiple sclerosis. Both conserved end residues are part of each CDR3. The order of the fields is D gene, J gene, clone size, V gene, CDR3 DNA, CDR3 protein. The D gene is left open where the match is weak. Clone sizes are given selectively: once, few, many, or a class where the clone is expanded.

>-|TRBJ1-2|few|TRBV10-3
TGTGCCTCCGGGACGGTTTCTAACTATGGCTACACCTTC
CASGTVSNYGYTF
>TRBD2|TRBJ2-7|few|TRBV20-1
TGCAGTGCCACCCAACATAGCGGGAGATTCTACGAGCAGTACTTC
CSATQHSGRFYEQYF
>TRBD2|TRBJ2-7|few|TRBV6-6
TGTGCCAGCACCCTGCGGGAGTACTCCTACGAGCAGTACTTC
CASTLREYSYEQYF
>-|TRBJ2-7|-|TRBV7-2
TGTGCCAGCAGCGCTGGGACGGGTCCAGCGGGCGAGCAGTACTTC
CASSAGTGPAGEQYF
>TRBD2|TRBJ2-5|once|TRBV12-3/TRBV12-4
TGTGCCAGCAGTTTATTTGAGGGGACTACGCAGTACTTC
CASSLFEGTTQYF
>-|TRBJ2-3|-|TRBV18
TGTGCCAGCTCACCACTAGCTACAGATACGCAGTATTTT
CASSPLATDTQYF
>TRBD1|TRBJ1-2|many|TRBV10-3
TGTGCCACCGTAGACAGGGAGAACTATGGCTACACCTTC
CATVDRENYGYTF
>-|TRBJ2-3|many|TRBV10-3
TGTGCCACAAGAGGCCTTACCCCCACAGATACGCAGTATTTT
CATRGLTPTDTQYF
>TRBD1|TRBJ2-5|once|TRBV12-3/TRBV12-4
TGTGCCAGCAGTCGACAGGGGGCCCAAGAGACCCAGTACTTC
CASSRQGAQETQYF
>TRBD2|TRBJ2-1|-|TRBV3-1
TGTGCCAGCAGCCAAGGCCTACTAGCGGGAGGAATGAATGAGCAGTTCTTC
CASSQGLLAGGMNEQFF
>TRBD2|TRBJ2-1|-|TRBV10-3
TGTGCCATCAGCGACTTAGAGGGAAAGGGCGGGAGGTCCTCCTACAATGAGCAGTTCTTC
CAISDLEGKGGRSSYNEQFF
>-|TRBJ2-1|-|TRBV20-1
TGCAGTGCTCCCCAACTAGGGACTTTGTTCTTC
CSAPQLGTLFF
>-|TRBJ2-3|few|TRBV20-1
TGCAGTGCTAACCGGGAGAGCGATACTAGAGTCGGCACAGATACGCAGTATTTT
CSANRESDTRVGTDTQYF
>-|TRBJ2-3|once|TRBV10-3
TGTGCCATCAGTGAGGGAGGGAAAGGGGATACGCAGTATTTT
CAISEGGKGDTQYF
>-|TRBJ2-7|-|TRBV15
TGTGCCACCAGCAGAGATCAAGACTACTCAACAGAGCAGTACTTC
CATSRDQDYSTEQYF
>-|TRBJ2-7|few|TRBV19
TGTGCCAGTAGAGGAGGCGACAGCGAATACTACGAGCAGTACTTC
CASRGGDSEYYEQYF